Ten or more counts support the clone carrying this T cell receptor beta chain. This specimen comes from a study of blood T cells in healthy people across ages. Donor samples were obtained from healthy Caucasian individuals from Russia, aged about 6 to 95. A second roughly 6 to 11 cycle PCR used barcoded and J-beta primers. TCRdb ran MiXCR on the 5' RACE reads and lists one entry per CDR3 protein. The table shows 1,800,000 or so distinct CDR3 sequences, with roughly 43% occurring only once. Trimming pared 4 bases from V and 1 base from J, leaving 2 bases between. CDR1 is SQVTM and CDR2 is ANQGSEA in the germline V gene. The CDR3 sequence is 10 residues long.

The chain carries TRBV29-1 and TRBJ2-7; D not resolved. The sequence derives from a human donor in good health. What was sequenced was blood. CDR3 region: CSVGSYEQYF. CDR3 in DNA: TGCAGCGTTGGATCCTACGAGCAGTACTTC.